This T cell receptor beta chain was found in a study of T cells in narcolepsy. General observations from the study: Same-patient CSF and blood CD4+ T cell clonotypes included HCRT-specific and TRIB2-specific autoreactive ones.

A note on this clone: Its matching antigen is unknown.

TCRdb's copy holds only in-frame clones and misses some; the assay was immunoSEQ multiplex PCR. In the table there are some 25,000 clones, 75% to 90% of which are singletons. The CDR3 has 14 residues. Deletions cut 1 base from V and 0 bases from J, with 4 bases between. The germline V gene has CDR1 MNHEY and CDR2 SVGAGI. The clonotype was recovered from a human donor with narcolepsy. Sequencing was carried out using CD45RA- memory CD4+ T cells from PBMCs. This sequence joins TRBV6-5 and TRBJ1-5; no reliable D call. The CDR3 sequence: CASSYLDSNQPQHF. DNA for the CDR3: TGTGCCAGCAGTTACTTAGATAGCAATCAGCCCCAGCATTTT.